This TCR beta chain was captured in a study of cytomegalovirus exposure and HLA in healthy donors. Study context: In a later analysis, it was reported that the roughly 130 validation repertoires had been produced on the same platform as the 550 to 850 repertoires belonging to the first cohort. Study-wide points: It was reportedly the case that the classifier diagnosed cytomegalovirus status with high specificity and sensitivity. Altogether, 150 to 200 TCR beta chains were recorded as cytomegalovirus-associated.

With regard to this clone: Its antigen is unknown.

Assay used: immunoSEQ multiplex PCR; TCRdb lists only in-frame clones, some missing. The data show 150,000 or so clones, with 89% seen just once and more than 1% held by the top ten. The CDR3 has 15 residues. After removal of 2 bases from V and 0 bases from J, the junction contained 5 bases not matched to a gene. Germline V gene sequence: CDR1 SGHNT, CDR2 YYREEE (reference sequence). The chain couples TRBV5-4 to TRBJ2-7, with 7 nucleotides matching TRBD1. Sequencing was carried out using PBMCs. This receptor was taken from a woman in her late teens or twenties in good health and CMV-seronegative. CDR3 amino acids: CASSFQDRSSYEQYF. As DNA, the CDR3 is TGTGCCAGCAGCTTCCAGGACAGGAGCTCCTACGAGCAGTACTTC.